This T cell receptor (beta chain) was observed in a study of control samples from healthy donors and cancer patients. CDR3 size: 12 residues. The germline V and J ends were trimmed by 4 bases and 4 bases, with 7 bases remaining between them. In germline, CDR1 is GTSNPN, CDR2 SVGIG (reference sequence). Sequencing used immunoSEQ multiplex PCR; TCRdb keeps in-frame clones, though not all of them. The table lists about 190,000 clones, about 91% of them singletons, with about 2% in the top ten. The TCR comes from a man aged 25-40 years in good health. The rearrangement joins TRBV30 to TRBJ2-2, with D possibly TRBD2 on 6 matching bases. The sequenced sample consisted of blood. The CDR3 sequence is CAWKEGTGELFF. DNA of the CDR3: TGTGCCTGGAAGGAGGGCACCGGGGAGCTGTTTTTT.